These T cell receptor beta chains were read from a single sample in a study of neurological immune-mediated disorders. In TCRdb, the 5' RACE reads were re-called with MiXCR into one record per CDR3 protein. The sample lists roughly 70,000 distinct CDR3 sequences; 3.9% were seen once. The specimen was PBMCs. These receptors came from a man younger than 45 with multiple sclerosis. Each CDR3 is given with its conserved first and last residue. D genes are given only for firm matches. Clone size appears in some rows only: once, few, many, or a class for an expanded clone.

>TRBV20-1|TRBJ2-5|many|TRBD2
TGCAGTGCTAGAGATACCAGCGGGGGGGCCTGGGAGACCCAGTACTTC
CSARDTSGGAWETQYF
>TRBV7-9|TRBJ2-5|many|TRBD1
TGTGCCAGCACACAGACAGGGGGTGACCAAGAGACCCAGTACTTC
CASTQTGGDQETQYF
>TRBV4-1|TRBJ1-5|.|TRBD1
TGCGCCAGCAGCCAAGAAGGGACAGGGGTAGGTCAGCCCCAGAATTTT
CASSQEGTGVGQPQNF
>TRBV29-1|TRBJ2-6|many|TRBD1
TGCAGCGCCTCCGCAGGGGGCCTTTCTGGGGCCAACGTCCTGACTTTC
CSASAGGLSGANVLTF
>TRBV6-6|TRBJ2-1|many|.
TGTGCCAGCACACAGGATGCTTCCTACAATGAGCAGTTCTTC
CASTQDASYNEQFF
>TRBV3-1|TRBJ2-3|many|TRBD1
TGTGCCAGCAGCCAGGGGACAGGGAACGCAGATACGCAGTATTTT
CASSQGTGNADTQYF
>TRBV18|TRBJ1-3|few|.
TGTGCCAGCTCTCCGGACAGCCCTGGAAACACCATATATTTT
CASSPDSPGNTIYF
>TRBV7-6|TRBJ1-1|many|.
TGTGCCAGCGGGCCCGGTCTTGTTGGCACTGAAGCTTTCTTT
CASGPGLVGTEAFF
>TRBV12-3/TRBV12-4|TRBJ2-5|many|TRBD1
TGTGCCAGCACGCGAGACAGGGGGCTCGGGACCCAGTACTTC
CASTRDRGLGTQYF
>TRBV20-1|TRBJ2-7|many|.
TGCAGTGCCCAACGCCGGCCTCTCGAGGAGCAGTACTTC
CSAQRRPLEEQYF
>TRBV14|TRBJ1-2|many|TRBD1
TGTGCCAGCAGCCGGGACAGGGGGGACTATGGCTACACCTTC
CASSRDRGDYGYTF
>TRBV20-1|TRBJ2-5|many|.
TGCAGTGCTAGTCATCGCCAATCCAGTGGGGAGACCCAGTACTTC
CSASHRQSSGETQYF
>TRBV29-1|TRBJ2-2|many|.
TGCAGCGTTGTTAGGCCTTACACCGGGGAGCTGTTTTTT
CSVVRPYTGELFF
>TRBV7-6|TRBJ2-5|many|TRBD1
TGTGCCAGCAGCCGGACAGGGGGCCTGGAGACCCAGTACTTC
CASSRTGGLETQYF
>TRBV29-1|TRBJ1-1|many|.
TGCAGCGATGAGGAAGCTTTCTTT
CSDEEAFF
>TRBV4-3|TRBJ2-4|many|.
TGCGCCAGCAGCCAAGAAACGGGACGGGGGTGGCCGAAAAACATTCAGTACTTC
CASSQETGRGWPKNIQYF
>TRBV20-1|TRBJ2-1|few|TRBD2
TGCAGTGCTAGTAACGCGGGGGGGCCCAATGAGCAGTTCTTC
CSASNAGGPNEQFF
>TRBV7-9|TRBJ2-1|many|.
TGTGCCAGCAGTAAGGTCGCGGGGTACAATGAGCAGTTCTTC
CASSKVAGYNEQFF
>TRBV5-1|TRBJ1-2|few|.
TGCGCCAGCAGCTTGACGGGAAAGGGGGAAGGCTACACCTTC
CASSLTGKGEGYTF